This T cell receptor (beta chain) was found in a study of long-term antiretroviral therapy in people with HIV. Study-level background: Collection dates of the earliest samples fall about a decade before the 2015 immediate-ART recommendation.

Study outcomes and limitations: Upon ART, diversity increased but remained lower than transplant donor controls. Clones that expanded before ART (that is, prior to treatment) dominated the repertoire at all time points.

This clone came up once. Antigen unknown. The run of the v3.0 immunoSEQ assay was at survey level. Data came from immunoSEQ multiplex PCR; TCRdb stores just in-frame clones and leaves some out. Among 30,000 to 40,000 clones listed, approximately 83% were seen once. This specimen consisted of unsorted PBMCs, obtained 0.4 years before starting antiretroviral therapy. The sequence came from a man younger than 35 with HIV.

In nucleotides, the CDR3 is TGTGCCAGCAGTTCCGACGTGGGGCCCCAGCATTTT. This codes for CASSSDVGPQHF. The chain carries TRBV27 and TRBJ1-5; no firm D call. The germline V gene has CDR1 MNHEY and CDR2 SMNVEV (reference sequence). The CDR3 length is 12 residues. V was shortened by 4 bases and J by 9 bases, with 10 bases between the two germline ends.